This T cell receptor beta chain was recorded in a study of cytomegalovirus exposure and HLA in healthy donors. Deletions cut 1 base from V and 3 bases from J, with 6 bases between. The V gene's germline CDR1 is SGHVS and CDR2 FQNEAQ. The CDR3 spans 14 residues. Amplification used 60 Vbeta primers and 13 Jbeta primers. Only in-frame clones appear in the TCRdb table, and some are missing; sequencing was by immunoSEQ multiplex PCR. The sample holds about 250,000 clones; about nine tenths are singletons and the top ten take about 1.7%. Sequenced: PBMCs. The rearrangement joins TRBV7-8 to TRBJ1-4, with no clear D. The source of this sequence is a girl aged 2 to 10 in good health and CMV-seronegative. The DNA of the CDR3 is TGTGCCAGCAGCTTAGGAGGTTCTAATGAAAAACTGTTTTTT. This codes for CASSLGGSNEKLFF.